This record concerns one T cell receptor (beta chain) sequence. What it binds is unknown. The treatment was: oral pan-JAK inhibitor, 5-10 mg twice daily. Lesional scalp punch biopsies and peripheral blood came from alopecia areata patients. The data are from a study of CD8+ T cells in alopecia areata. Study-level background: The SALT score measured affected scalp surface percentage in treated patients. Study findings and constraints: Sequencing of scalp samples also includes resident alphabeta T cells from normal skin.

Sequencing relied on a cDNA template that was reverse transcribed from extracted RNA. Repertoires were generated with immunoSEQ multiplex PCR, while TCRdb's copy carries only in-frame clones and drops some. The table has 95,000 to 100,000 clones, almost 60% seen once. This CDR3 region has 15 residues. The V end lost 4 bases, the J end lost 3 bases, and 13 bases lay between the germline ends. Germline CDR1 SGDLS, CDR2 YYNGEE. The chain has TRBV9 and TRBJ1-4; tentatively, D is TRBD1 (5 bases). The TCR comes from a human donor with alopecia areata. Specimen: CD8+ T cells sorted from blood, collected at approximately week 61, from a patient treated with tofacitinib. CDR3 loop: CASSTGGSANEKLFF. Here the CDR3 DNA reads TGTGCCAGCAGCACAGGAGGGAGCGCTAATGAAAAACTGTTTTTT.